These 32 T cell receptor beta chains originate from one sample sequenced in a study of OX40 agonist ivuxolimab in advanced cancers. TCRdb's table, derived via immunoSEQ multiplex PCR, lists solely in-frame clones and lacks some. Of over 45,000 clones in the sample, roughly four fifths are singletons; the top ten hold around 5%. The sample consisted of CD4+ or CD8+ T cells sorted from blood, taken in a trial of the OX40 agonist ivuxolimab. The receptor source for this set is an adult with an advanced solid tumor such as melanoma, head and neck, liver or kidney cancer.

The chain joins TRBV2 to TRBJ2-1, with D maybe TRBD2 (6 bases). The CDR3 loop spans 18 amino acids. Germline-derived CDR1 and CDR2 are SNHLY and FYNNEI. Trimming left V 10 bases short and J 4 bases short, with 29 bases between. The CDR3 bases are TGTGCCACCACCACCGCGACGGGCGCCCGCAGCGGGTACAATGAGCAGTTCTTC. Residues: CATTTATGARSGYNEQFF.

The rearrangement links TRBV2 to TRBJ2-1, with 10 bases fitting TRBD2. Germline V gene data show CDR1 as SNHLY and CDR2 as FYNNEI. The CDR3 sequence is 14 residues long. Germline trimming cut 6 bases from V and 4 bases from J; bases unmatched to any gene: 3. The CDR3 sequence is CASSQLAGYNEQFF. CDR3 coding DNA: TGTGCCAGCAGCCAACTAGCGGGATACAATGAGCAGTTCTTC. Supplemented by reference TRBV2 and TRBJ2-1, the full variable domain reads EPEVTQTPSHQVTQMGQEVILRCVPISNHLYFYWYRQILGQKVEFLVSFYNNEISEKSEIFDDQFSVERPDGSNFTLKIRSTKLEDSAMYFCASSQLAGYNEQFFGPGTRLTVL.

This sequence joins TRBV19 and TRBJ1-1; D call uncertain. CDR1 LNHDA and CDR2 SQIVND come from the germline V gene (reference sequence). The CDR3 covers 13 residues. The germline V and J ends were trimmed by 3 bases and 1 base, with 6 bases remaining between them. CDR3 protein: CASSIGENTEAFF. In DNA form, the CDR3 reads TGTGCCAGTAGTATCGGGGAGAACACTGAAGCTTTCTTT.

The chain has TRBV9 and TRBJ2-3, with D possibly being TRBD1 (6 bases). Trimming shortened V by 3 bases and J by 0 bases, and 11 bases separated the two germline ends. Germline V CDR1 and CDR2: SGDLS, YYNGEE. CDR3 length: 15 amino acids. This chain's CDR3 is CASSGTGTSTDTQYF. CDR3 sequence (DNA): TGTGCCAGCAGCGGAACAGGGACCAGCACAGATACGCAGTATTTT.

This chain uses TRBV28 with TRBJ2-7; 7 bases line up with TRBD1. This CDR3 is 14 amino acids long. CDR1 and CDR2 (germline): MDHEN, SYDVKM. Germline trimming cut 2 bases from V and 6 bases from J; bases unmatched to any gene: 7. The chain's CDR3 is CASSLPFPGGEQYF. CDR3 coding DNA: TGTGCCAGCAGTTTACCTTTCCCAGGGGGCGAGCAGTACTTC.

This chain uses TRBV18 with TRBJ2-7; a weak D match, TRBD2 (5 bases). The germline V gene encodes CDR1 KGHSH and CDR2 LQKENI. Trimming took off 2 bases at V and 2 bases at J, with 13 bases between the two ends. The CDR3 covers 15 residues. The CDR3 DNA is TGTGCCAGCTCACCAGGGGAGACTGCTACCTACGAGCAGTACTTC. This encodes CASSPGETATYEQYF.

The chain uses TRBV6-5 and TRBJ1-6; D is unresolved. The CDR3 sequence is 12 residues long. The germline CDR1 and CDR2 sequences are MNHEY and SVGAGI. With 4 bases removed from V and 13 bases from J, the gap between germline ends came to 11 bases. Here the CDR3 DNA reads TGTGCCAGCAGTTCTGGAGGAACCCCCCTCCACTTT. Its translation: CASSSGGTPLHF.

The chain employs TRBV18 and TRBJ2-7; no clear D gene. This CDR3 contains 15 residues. With 4 bases removed from V and 7 bases from J, the gap between germline ends came to 20 bases. The V gene's germline CDR1 is KGHSH and CDR2 LQKENI. CDR3 nucleotide sequence: TGTGCCAGCTCACTCCGTGGAACCCGAGCCAGGGAGCAGTACTTC. This encodes CASSLRGTRAREQYF.

This clone has more than one count but fewer than ten. The gene calls are TRBV7-2 and TRBJ2-3; either TRBD1 or TRBD2 may fit D (6 bases each). V was shortened by 2 bases and J by 3 bases, with 24 bases between the two germline ends. The CDR3 runs 19 residues. CDR1 is SGHTA, CDR2 FQGNSA, per germline. The CDR3 loop reads CASSLLSGFLGGGTDTQYF. The CDR3 region has the DNA TGTGCCAGCAGCTTATTATCGGGGTTCTTGGGGGGCGGAACAGATACGCAGTATTTT.

The chain is built from TRBV7-9 and TRBJ1-4, with TRBD1 as a possible D gene (5 bases). Trimming removed 4 bases at V and 6 bases at J, with 15 bases between. The length of the CDR3 is 15 residues. The germline gives CDR1 SEHNR, CDR2 FQNEAQ (reference sequence). This CDR3 is CASSSDPPGHEKLFF. Here the CDR3 DNA reads TGTGCCAGCAGCTCGGACCCCCCAGGGCATGAAAAACTGTTTTTT.

The J gene is TRBJ1-2, the V gene TRBV6-5, with D possibly matching TRBD1 (5 bases). V dropped 6 bases and J dropped 10 bases, with 18 bases sitting between them. CDR1 is MNHEY and CDR2 is SVGAGI in the germline V gene. This CDR3 has 13 residues. The CDR3 DNA reads TGTGCCAGCAGAATGCAGGGCCAGCACGCCTACACCTTC. It codes for CASRMQGQHAYTF.

J is TRBJ1-2 and V is TRBV28, with D perhaps TRBD1 (6 bases). This CDR3 has 15 residues. Per germline, CDR1 MDHEN and CDR2 SYDVKM. V lost 5 bases to trimming and J lost 4 bases, with 17 bases between them. CDR3 coding DNA: TGTGCCAGCAGTCCCCCTCCGGGACAAGCCTATGGCTACACCTTC. Residues: CASSPPPGQAYGYTF.

The gene calls are TRBV28 and TRBJ1-6; 10 bases are shared with TRBD1. The V gene's germline CDR1 is MDHEN and CDR2 SYDVKM. V lost 5 bases to trimming and J lost 5 bases; unmatched junction nucleotides: 0. The CDR3 runs 14 residues. CDR3 sequence reads: CASSGTGDNSPLHF. DNA of the CDR3: TGTGCCAGCAGTGGGACAGGGGATAATTCACCCCTCCACTTT.

The V call is TRBV7-2, the J call TRBJ1-5; 11 bases line up with TRBD1. CDR1 is SGHTA and CDR2 is FQGNSA in the germline V gene. This CDR3 region has 15 residues. Trimming at V came to 3 bases and at J to 4 bases, leaving 2 bases not matched to a gene. CDR3 DNA: TGTGCCAGCAGCTTTGGACAGGGGGCTAATCAGCCCCAGCATTTT. Protein sequence: CASSFGQGANQPQHF.

The CDR3: CASSIDGQAGVLTF. The CDR3 DNA sequence: TGTGCCAGTAGTATAGACGGACAGGCCGGCGTCCTGACTTTC. The chain employs TRBV19 and TRBJ2-6, with 7 bases fitting TRBD1. Per the germline V gene, CDR1 is LNHDA and CDR2 is SQIVND (reference sequence). The J segment lost 12 bases and the V segment lost 0 bases, leaving 5 bases of the junction unmatched. The CDR3 consists of 14 residues. The full variable domain, in which reference TRBV19 and TRBJ2-6 provide the parts outside the CDR3, is DGGITQSPKYLFRKEGQNVTLSCEQNLNHDAMYWYRQDPGQGLRLIYYSQIVNDFQKGDIAEGYSVSREKKESFPLTVTSAQKNPTAFYLCASSIDGQAGVLTFGAGSRLTVL.

V and J are TRBV18 and TRBJ2-5, with D tentatively TRBD1 (7 bases). Germline V gene sequence: CDR1 KGHSH, CDR2 LQKENI. V lost 5 bases and J lost 5, with 21 bases in between. The CDR3 is 16 amino acids. The CDR3 protein is CASSSRTGGRSETQYF. Here the CDR3 DNA reads TGTGCCAGCTCATCAAGGACAGGAGGGCGGTCGGAGACCCAGTACTTC.

This sequence joins TRBV19 and TRBJ2-1; D gene ambiguous. Germline lookup yields CDR1 LNHDA and CDR2 SQIVND (reference sequence). V lost 3 bases and J lost 7, with 13 bases in between. CDR3 length: 14 residues. CDR3 DNA sequence: TGTGCCAGTAGTATCCTCTTTCAGGTTAATGAGCAGTTCTTC. Translating it yields CASSILFQVNEQFF.

Turning to this clone: The identical CDR3 is also encoded by other nucleotide sequences in the sample. The V call is TRBV2, the J call TRBJ1-4; D is ambiguous. In germline, CDR1 is SNHLY, CDR2 FYNNEI. This CDR3 is built from 14 residues. V was trimmed by 8 bases and J by 5 bases, leaving 15 bases between them. The CDR3 bases are TGTGCCAGCGCCCAGGACCTTACGAATGAAAAACTGTTTTTT. Residues: CASAQDLTNEKLFF.

The V call is TRBV7-9, the J call TRBJ1-2; 9 bases agree with TRBD1. Germline trimming cut 5 bases from V and 7 bases from J; bases unmatched to any gene: 8. The CDR3 loop spans 14 amino acids. Germline CDR1 SEHNR, CDR2 FQNEAQ (reference sequence). CDR3 in amino acids: CASSPWDRVGGYTF. CDR3 coding DNA: TGTGCCAGCAGCCCCTGGGACAGGGTTGGTGGCTACACCTTC.

The V gene is TRBV6-6, the J gene TRBJ1-6; D perhaps matches TRBD1 (5 bases). This CDR3 has 15 amino acids. Trimming took 4 bases from V and 3 from J, leaving 10 bases between them. The germline gives CDR1 MNHNY, CDR2 SVGAGI (reference sequence). Here the CDR3 reads CASSSNGGYNSPLHF. Written as DNA, the CDR3 is TGTGCCAGCAGTTCAAATGGGGGCTATAATTCACCCCTCCACTTT.

CDR3 protein: CASSFTRSHEQYF. The CDR3 DNA reads as TGTGCCAGCAGCTTTACTAGGTCCCACGAGCAGTACTTC. The chain joins TRBV13 to TRBJ2-7, with D possibly TRBD2 on 5 matching bases. CDR1 and CDR2 from the germline V gene are PRHDT and FYEKMQ (reference sequence). The length of the CDR3 is 13 residues. Trimming cost V 3 bases and J 5 bases, with 11 bases left between them.

Here the CDR3 DNA reads TGCGCCAGCCGGGAGGGGGTTTCACCCTACGAGCAGTACTTC. Its protein product is CASREGVSPYEQYF. This chain connects TRBV5-1 to TRBJ2-7; the match to TRBD2 covers 8 bases. V lost 7 bases, J lost 2 bases, and 8 bases stayed unmatched. There are 14 residues in the CDR3. CDR1 SGHRS and CDR2 YFSETQ come from the germline V gene.

This clone was picked up one time. The chain employs TRBV9 and TRBJ2-5, with 9 bases lining up with TRBD1. TRBJ2-7 matches the DNA end more closely, so the J call is doubtful. The length of the CDR3 is 16 residues. Germline CDR1 reads SGDLS; CDR2 reads YYNGEE. The DNA of the CDR3 is TGTGCCAGCAGCGCCACAGGGGGCGCGCAAGACTACGAGCAGTACTTC. This translates into CASSATGGAQDYEQYF.

The chain is built from TRBV5-6 and TRBJ1-2; possibly TRBD1 for D (5 bases). V was trimmed by 4 bases and J by 6 bases, leaving 13 bases between them. The CDR3 covers 13 residues. The germline CDR1 and CDR2 sequences are SGHDT and YYEEEE. The CDR3 DNA sequence: TGTGCCAGCAGCCTGCCAGGGATGGATGGCTACACCTTC. This gives the protein CASSLPGMDGYTF.

The rearrangement links TRBV9 to TRBJ2-3; 7 bases map to TRBD1. The CDR3 contains 14 residues. The V gene's germline CDR1 is SGDLS and CDR2 YYNGEE. With V trimmed by 2 bases and J by 1 base, 1 base remained unmatched. CDR3 nucleotide sequence: TGTGCCAGCAGCGTCGGACAGGGCACAGATACGCAGTATTTT. It codes for CASSVGQGTDTQYF. Drawing the rest from reference TRBV9 and TRBJ2-3, the complete variable domain is DSGVTQTPKHLITATGQRVTLRCSPRSGDLSVYWYQQSLDQGLQFLIQYYNGEERAKGNILERFSAQQFPDLHSELNLSSLELGDSALYFCASSVGQGTDTQYFGPGTRLTVL.

The chain recombines TRBV2 with TRBJ2-3; no definite D call. Per the germline V gene, CDR1 is SNHLY and CDR2 is FYNNEI. Trimming removed 3 bases at V and 0 bases at J, with 10 bases between. The CDR3 loop spans 15 amino acids. The CDR3 region is CASSDGSLSTDTQYF. The CDR3 DNA sequence: TGTGCCAGCAGTGATGGTAGCCTGAGCACAGATACGCAGTATTTT.

V and J are TRBV2 and TRBJ2-5; 10 positions match TRBD2. CDR1 is SNHLY and CDR2 is FYNNEI in the germline V gene. The CDR3 is made up of 13 amino acids. After removal of 10 bases from V and 4 bases from J, the junction contained 6 bases not matched to a gene. CDR3 nucleotide sequence: TGTGCCACCCAGCGGGGGGGCGGAGAGACCCAGTACTTC. Residues: CATQRGGGETQYF. The full variable domain, completed using reference TRBV2 and TRBJ2-5, is EPEVTQTPSHQVTQMGQEVILRCVPISNHLYFYWYRQILGQKVEFLVSFYNNEISEKSEIFDDQFSVERPDGSNFTLKIRSTKLEDSAMYFCATQRGGGETQYFGPGTRLLVL.

The V call is TRBV7-9, the J call TRBJ2-5; D possibly corresponds to TRBD2 (5 bases). The germline CDR1 and CDR2 sequences are SEHNR and FQNEAQ (reference sequence). Trimming took off 6 bases at V and 1 base at J, with 12 bases between the two ends. There are 14 residues in the CDR3. The CDR3 here is CASSRTGIQETQYF. In DNA, the CDR3 is TGTGCCAGCAGTCGCACCGGGATCCAAGAGACCCAGTACTTC.

The table lists this clone with a few counts. The chain links TRBV2 to TRBJ2-5, with D possibly TRBD2 on 5 matching bases. CDR1 and CDR2 (germline): SNHLY, FYNNEI. This CDR3 region has 16 residues. V was trimmed by 7 bases and J by 4 bases, leaving 22 bases between them. CDR3 sequence (DNA): TGTGCCAGCAAGGGTAGAACAGTAGCCGAGGGAGAGACCCAGTACTTC. Its translation is CASKGRTVAEGETQYF.

This chain connects TRBV25-1 to TRBJ1-5; D ambiguous. The germline V gene has CDR1 MGHDK and CDR2 SYGVNS. The CDR3 contains 15 residues. V dropped 3 bases and J dropped 0 bases, with 9 bases sitting between them. In DNA, the CDR3 is TGTGCCAGCAGTGACGGCAGTTATAGCAATCAGCCCCAGCATTTT. Residues: CASSDGSYSNQPQHF.

This chain joins TRBV28 and TRBJ2-3, with D uncertain. This CDR3 contains 12 residues. Trimming removed 4 bases at V and 4 bases at J, with 6 bases between. The germline V gene encodes CDR1 MDHEN and CDR2 SYDVKM. Here the CDR3 reads CASSSMADTQYF. CDR3 nucleotides: TGTGCCAGCAGTTCTATGGCAGATACGCAGTATTTT.

This clone is a singleton in its sample. The chain combines TRBV28 with TRBJ1-3, with a weak D call TRBD1 (5 bases). Trimming took off 2 bases at V and 0 bases at J, with 17 bases between the two ends. Germline V gives CDR1 MDHEN, CDR2 SYDVKM. The CDR3 totals 18 residues. The CDR3 nucleotides read TGTGCCAGCAGTTTAAAAGGGGCCGGACACCTCTCTGGAAACACCATATATTTT. It translates to CASSLKGAGHLSGNTIYF.